This is a list of T cell receptor delta chains from one sample in a study of Vδ1+ human thymocytes. TCRdb reanalyzed the multiplex PCR reads using CATT. The sample consists of roughly 55,000 delta-chain clones, 15% of them appearing once. The sample comprised Vdelta1+ gamma-delta thymocytes from the thymus. These receptors came from a boy under two years old who had congenital heart surgery. Each CDR3 is given with its conserved first and last residue. D genes are given only for firm matches. The size entry is marked missing in some rows and otherwise reads once, few, many or a size class.

v_call	clone_size	d_call	j_call	cdr3_nt	cdr3_aa
TRDV1	.	TRDD3	TRDJ1	TGTGCTCTTGGGGAACTATCTTCTCTAGCTTCACTGGGGGATACGCGGACCGATAAACTCATCTTT	CALGELSSLASLGDTRTDKLIF
TRDV1	.	TRDD3	TRDJ1	TGTGCTCTTGGGGAATCCTTTTACTGGGGGATAAGGGGCACCGATAAACTCATCTTT	CALGESFYWGIRGTDKLIF
TRAV29/DV5	.	.	TRDJ1	.	CSVLLCSKRSYSSGERDTDKLIF
TRDV1	few	.	TRDJ1	TGTGCTCTTGGGGAACTAGTGGGGTATCAGGGTTACACCGATAAACTCATCTTT	CALGELVGYQGYTDKLIF
TRDV1	.	.	TRDJ1	TGTGCTCTTGGGGAACTTGTCTTCCTTCGATACTGGGGAATTCAGTACACCGATAAACTCATCTTT	CALGELVFLRYWGIQYTDKLIF
TRDV1	few	.	TRDJ1	TGTGCTCTTGGGGAACCGGCCTACCTGGGAACCGATAAACTCATCTTT	CALGEPAYLGTDKLIF
TRDV1	.	TRDD3	TRDJ1	TGTGCTCTTGGTACCCCATCCTTCCTCCTATATACTGGGGGATACGCCTACACCGATAAACTCATCTTT	CALGTPSFLLYTGGYAYTDKLIF
TRDV1	few	TRDD3	TRDJ1	TGCGCTCTTGGGAATGGGAGTCCTACACCCCGGGACTGGGGGATACGCACCGATAAACTCATCTTT	CALGNGSPTPRDWGIRTDKLIF
TRDV1	few	TRDD3	TRDJ1	TGTGCTCTTGGAGGCTACTGGGGGAGCGCTTGGGAAACCGATAAACTCATCTTT	CALGGYWGSAWETDKLIF
TRDV1	.	TRDD3	TRDJ1	TGTGCTCTTGGGGAAGCTCCTACGTCGTGTACTGGGGGTACCACCGATAAACTCATCTTT	CALGEAPTSCTGGTTDKLIF
TRDV1	few	TRDD2	TRDJ1	TGTGCTCTTGGGGAACTAGACCTAAAGCCTTCCTCATGGGAGGGTATGAGGTACACCGATAAACTCATCTTT	CALGELDLKPSSWEGMRYTDKLIF
TRDV1	.	TRDD3	TRDJ1	TGTGCTCTTGGGGATAGTTCCGCGTACTGGGGGATTAGCCCCGATAAACTCATCTTT	CALGDSSAYWGISPDKLIF
TRDV1	few	.	TRDJ1	TGTGCTCTTGGGGAACTAGTTAAGGTCGTCGATAAACTCATCTTT	CALGELVKVVDKLIF
TRDV1	.	.	TRDJ1	TGTGCTCTTGGGGAACAGGCCAGGTATCAAGGCCTGTACACCGATAAACTCATCTTT	CALGEQARYQGLYTDKLIF
TRDV1	.	.	TRDJ1	TGTGCTCTTGGCCCCGGGGGCTCGTACACCGATAAACTCATCTTT	CALGPGGSYTDKLIF
TRDV1	.	.	TRDJ1	TGTGCTCTTGGGGAGCGTACGGTAGGGTACACCGATAAACTCATCTTT	CALGERTVGYTDKLIF
TRDV1	.	.	TRDJ1	TGTGCTCTTGGGGAAGGGGCCATGCGGTTCGGGAACACCGATAAACTCATCTTT	CALGEGAMRFGNTDKLIF
TRDV1	.	TRDD3	TRDJ1	TGTGCTCTTGGGCTCTCCTACACCCCATACTGGGGGATACGCGCCGATAAACTCATCTTT	CALGLSYTPYWGIRADKLIF
TRDV1	.	TRDD3	TRDJ1	TGTGCTCTTGGGATCAAACAGGGGGGATACAGGATGGGCGCCGATAAACTCATCTTT	CALGIKQGGYRMGADKLIF
TRDV1	few	TRDD3	TRDJ1	TGTGCTCTTGGGGAAGGTCGGCCCACTACTGGGGGATATATGGGGTACACCGATAAACTCATCTTT	CALGEGRPTTGGYMGYTDKLIF
TRDV1	.	TRDD3	TRDJ1	TGTGCTCTTGGGGAGCTGGGTCTTCCCACTGTACTGGGGGCCACCGATAAACTCATCTTT	CALGELGLPTVLGATDKLIF
TRDV1	few	.	TRDJ1	TGTGCTCTTGGGGAACTTCGGCAGGGGGACACCGATAAACTCATCTTT	CALGELRQGDTDKLIF
TRDV1	.	.	TRDJ1	TGTGCTCTTGGGGTCTTCTTCCACGAGAATGGGGGTCCCCCGACGTACACCGATAAACCCATCTTT	CALGVFFHENGGPPTYTDKPIF